This TCR beta chain originates from a study of vaccination and CD4 T cells after COVID-19. Study information: Convalescent cases comprised eight to ten mild and one severe, all SARS-CoV-2 positive by nasal swab PCR.

A word on this clonotype: Its antigen is currently unknown.

At the Johns Hopkins FTIC core, DNA taken from cultured CD4+ T cells was sequenced by way of the Oncomine TCR Beta short-read assay. Via MiXCR, TCRdb re-called the PCR reads, giving one row per CDR3 protein. The table lists about 18,000 distinct CDR3 sequences, approximately 48% of them singletons, with roughly 13% in the top ten. This sample's time point: late sampling 161 to 241 days after vaccination in three convalescent patients. The treatment: approximately 10-day PBMC culture with coronavirus spike peptide pools or control peptides (ViraFEST assay). The V segment lost 4 bases and the J segment 4 bases; nucleotides outside the gene matches: 10. CDR3 length equals 15 residues. Germline-derived CDR1 and CDR2 are SGHTS and YDEGEE.

This TCR came from a human donor who had recovered from COVID-19. The material sequenced was CD4+ T cells from blood, cultured in vitro, taken about 7 months after SARS-CoV-2 vaccination. The gene calls are TRBV5-8 and TRBJ1-1, with TRBD1 matching over 7 bases. CDR3 nucleotide sequence: TGTGCCAGCAGCGCAATACAGGGGAGTGGCACTGAAGCTTTCTTT. Its protein is CASSAIQGSGTEAFF.